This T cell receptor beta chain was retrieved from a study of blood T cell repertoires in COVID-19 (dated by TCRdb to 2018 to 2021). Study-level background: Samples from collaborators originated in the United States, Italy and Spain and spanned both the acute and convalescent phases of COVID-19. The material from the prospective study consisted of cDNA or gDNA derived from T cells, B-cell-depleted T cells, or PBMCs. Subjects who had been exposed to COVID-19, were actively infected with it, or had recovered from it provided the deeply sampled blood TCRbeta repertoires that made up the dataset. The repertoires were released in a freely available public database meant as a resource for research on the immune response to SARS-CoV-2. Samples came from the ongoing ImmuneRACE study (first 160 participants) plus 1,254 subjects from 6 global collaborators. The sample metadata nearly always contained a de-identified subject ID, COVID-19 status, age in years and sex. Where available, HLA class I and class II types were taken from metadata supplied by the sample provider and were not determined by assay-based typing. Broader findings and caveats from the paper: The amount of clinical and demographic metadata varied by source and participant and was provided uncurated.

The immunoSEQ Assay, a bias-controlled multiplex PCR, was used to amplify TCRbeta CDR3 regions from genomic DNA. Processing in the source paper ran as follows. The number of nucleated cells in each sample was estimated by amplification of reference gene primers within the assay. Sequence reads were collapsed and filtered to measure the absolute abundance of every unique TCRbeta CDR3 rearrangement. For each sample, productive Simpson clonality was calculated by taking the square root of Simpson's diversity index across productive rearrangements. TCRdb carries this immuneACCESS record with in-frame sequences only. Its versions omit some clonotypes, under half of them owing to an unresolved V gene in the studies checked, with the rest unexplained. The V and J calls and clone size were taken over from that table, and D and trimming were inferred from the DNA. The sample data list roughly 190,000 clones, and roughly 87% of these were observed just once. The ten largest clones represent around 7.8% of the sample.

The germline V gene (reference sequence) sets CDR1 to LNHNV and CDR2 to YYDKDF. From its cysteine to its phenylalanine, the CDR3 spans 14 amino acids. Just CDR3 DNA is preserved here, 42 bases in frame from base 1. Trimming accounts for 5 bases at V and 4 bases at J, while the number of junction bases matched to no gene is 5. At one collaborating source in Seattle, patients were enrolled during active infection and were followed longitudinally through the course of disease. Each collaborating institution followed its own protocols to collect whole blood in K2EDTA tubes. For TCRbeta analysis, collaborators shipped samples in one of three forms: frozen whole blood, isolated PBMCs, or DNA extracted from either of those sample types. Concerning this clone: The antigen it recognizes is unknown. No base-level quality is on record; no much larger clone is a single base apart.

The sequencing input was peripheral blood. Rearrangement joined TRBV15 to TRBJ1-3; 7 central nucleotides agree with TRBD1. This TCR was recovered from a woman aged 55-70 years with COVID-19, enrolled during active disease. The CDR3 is CATSPTGNGNTIYF. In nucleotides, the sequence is TGTGCCACCAGCCCGACAGGGAACGGAAACACCATATATTTT.